This is a list of T cell receptor beta chains from one sample in a study of blood T cell repertoires in COVID-19. Clones were read by immunoSEQ multiplex PCR, and TCRdb kept only the in-frame ones, dropping some. The sample has roughly 120,000 clones, around 87% seen once. The specimen was peripheral blood. The receptors shown here come from a human donor in a cohort sampled during active COVID-19. Both conserved end residues are part of each CDR3. D genes are given only for firm matches.

>-|16|TRBV11-3|TRBJ1-3
CASSPGGSSSGNTIYF
TGTGCCAGCAGCCCCGGCGGATCTTCCTCTGGAAACACCATATATTTT
>-|15|TRBV9|TRBJ2-7
CASSVGGDDSYEQYF
TGTGCCAGCAGCGTAGGCGGGGATGACTCCTACGAGCAGTACTTC
>TRBD2|16|TRBV13|TRBJ2-7
CASSLPGTSGAYEQYF
TGTGCCAGCAGCTTACCCGGGACTAGCGGTGCCTACGAGCAGTACTTC
>TRBD2|20|TRBV18|TRBJ2-1
CASSPPSGLAGVPSYNEQFF
TGTGCCAGCTCACCACCGAGCGGCCTAGCGGGAGTACCTTCCTACAATGAGCAGTTCTTC
>TRBD1|15|TRBV7-9|TRBJ1-5
CASSPGTAANQPQHF
TGTGCCAGCAGCCCCGGGACAGCCGCTAATCAGCCCCAGCATTTT
>TRBD2|14|TRBV2|TRBJ2-3
CASRRASGTDTQYF
TGTGCCAGCAGGAGGGCTAGCGGGACAGATACGCAGTATTTT
>-|15|TRBV5-6|TRBJ2-1
CASSLGYPRGDEQFF
TGTGCCAGCAGCTTGGGATACCCCAGGGGCGATGAGCAGTTCTTC
>TRBD2|15|TRBV28|TRBJ2-3
CASSVLAGGADTQYF
TGTGCCAGCAGTGTGCTAGCGGGAGGTGCAGATACGCAGTATTTT
>TRBD1|16|TRBV7-3|TRBJ2-3
CASSPEDRGREDTQYF
TGTGCCAGCAGCCCCGAGGACAGGGGGCGTGAAGATACGCAGTATTTT
>-|14|TRBV6-5|TRBJ2-3
CASSYQQGPDTQYF
TGTGCCAGCAGTTACCAACAGGGTCCAGATACGCAGTATTTT